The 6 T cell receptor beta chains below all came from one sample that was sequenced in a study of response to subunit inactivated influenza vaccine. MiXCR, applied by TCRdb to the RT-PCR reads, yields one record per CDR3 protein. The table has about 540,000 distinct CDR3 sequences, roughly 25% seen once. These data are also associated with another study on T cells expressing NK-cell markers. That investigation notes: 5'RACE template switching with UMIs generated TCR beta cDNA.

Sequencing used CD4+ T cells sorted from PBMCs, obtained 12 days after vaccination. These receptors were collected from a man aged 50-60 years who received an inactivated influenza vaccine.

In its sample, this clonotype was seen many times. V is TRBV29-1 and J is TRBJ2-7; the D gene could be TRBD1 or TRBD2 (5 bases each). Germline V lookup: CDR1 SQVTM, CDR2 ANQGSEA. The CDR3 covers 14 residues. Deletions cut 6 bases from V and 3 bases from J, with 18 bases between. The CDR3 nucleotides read TGCAGCGTCGGGGACGCCTACTCTTTCTACGAGCAGTACTTC. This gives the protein CSVGDAYSFYEQYF.

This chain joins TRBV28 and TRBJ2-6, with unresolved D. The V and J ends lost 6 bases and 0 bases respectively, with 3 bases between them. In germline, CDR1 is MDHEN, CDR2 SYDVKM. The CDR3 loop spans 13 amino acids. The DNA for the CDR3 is TGTGCCAGCAGACTCTCTGGGGCCAACGTCCTGACTTTC. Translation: CASRLSGANVLTF.

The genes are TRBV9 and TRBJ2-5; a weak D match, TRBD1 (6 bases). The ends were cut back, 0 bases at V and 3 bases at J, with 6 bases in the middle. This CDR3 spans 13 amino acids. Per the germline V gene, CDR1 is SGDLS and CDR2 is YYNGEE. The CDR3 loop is CASSVGDKETQYF. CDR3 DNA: TGTGCCAGCAGCGTAGGGGACAAAGAGACCCAGTACTTC.

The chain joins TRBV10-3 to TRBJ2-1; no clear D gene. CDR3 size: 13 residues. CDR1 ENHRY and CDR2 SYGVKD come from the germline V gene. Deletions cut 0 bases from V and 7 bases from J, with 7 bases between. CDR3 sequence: CAISESYRNEQFF. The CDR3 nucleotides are TGTGCCATCAGTGAGTCGTACCGAAATGAGCAGTTCTTC.

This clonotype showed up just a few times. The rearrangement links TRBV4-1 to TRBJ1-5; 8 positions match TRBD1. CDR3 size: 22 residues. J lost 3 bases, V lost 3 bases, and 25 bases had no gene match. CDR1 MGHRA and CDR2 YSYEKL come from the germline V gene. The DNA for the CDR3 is TGCGCCAGCAGCCAGATGGGACCGGGACAGGCTCCTTCAGCGCTCAACAATCAGCCCCAGCATTTT. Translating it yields CASSQMGPGQAPSALNNQPQHF.

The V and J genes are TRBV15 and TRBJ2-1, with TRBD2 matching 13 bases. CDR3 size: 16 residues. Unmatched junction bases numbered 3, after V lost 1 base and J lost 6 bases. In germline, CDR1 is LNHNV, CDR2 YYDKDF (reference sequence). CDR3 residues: CATSRGGLAGSNEQFF. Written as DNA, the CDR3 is TGTGCCACCAGCAGAGGGGGACTAGCGGGGAGCAATGAGCAGTTCTTC. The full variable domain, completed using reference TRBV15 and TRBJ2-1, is DAMVIQNPRYQVTQFGKPVTLSCSQTLNHNVMYWYQQKSSQAPKLLFHYYDKDFNNEADTPDNFQSRRPNTSFCFLDIRSPGLGDTAMYLCATSRGGLAGSNEQFFGPGTRLTVL.